This T cell receptor (beta chain) was retrieved from a study of blood T cells in healthy people across ages. Notes on the study in general: From one million sequenced T cells, diversity estimates were lower bounds. Any changes in expanded clonotypes were possibly confounded, as donor CMV status remained unknown.

Deletions cut 2 bases from V and 2 bases from J, with 15 bases between. From germline, CDR1 is KGHDR and CDR2 SFDVKD. CDR3 length: 16 residues. A word on this clonotype: Its antigen is undetermined.

The sample providers were healthy Caucasian people from Russia, aged roughly 6 to 95. A second about 6 to 11 cycle PCR used barcoded and J-beta primers. TCRdb reprocessed the 5' RACE reads via MiXCR and lists one record per CDR3 protein. The table includes some 1.6 million distinct CDR3 sequences, about 32% detected once. The rearrangement links TRBV24-1 to TRBJ2-7; a possible D gene is TRBD1 (5 bases). The sequence was obtained from a woman in her twenties or thirties in good health. The material sequenced was blood. CDR3 sequence reads: CATSDSQGFRPYEQYF. The DNA for the CDR3 is TGTGCCACCAGTGATTCGCAGGGCTTTCGGCCCTACGAGCAGTACTTC.